A single sample gave rise to the 4 T cell receptor beta chains below, sequenced in a study of T-cell memory formation after mild COVID-19. TCRdb fed the 5' RACE reads into MiXCR, producing one record per CDR3 protein. The table has approximately 290,000 distinct CDR3 sequences, 7% to 10% seen once; the top ten hold 20% to 25%. Sample: PBMCs or a T cell subset sorted from them (not recorded which). The source is a man in his late teens or twenties who had mild COVID-19 (a few samples of this study predate the infection). Cell type and time point are not known.

A few counts support this clonotype. The chain carries TRBV4-1 and TRBJ2-3; D not certain. V was shortened by 1 base and J by 10 bases, with 12 bases between the two germline ends. This CDR3 is 13 amino acids long. The germline gives CDR1 MGHRA, CDR2 YSYEKL. The CDR3 region has the DNA TGCGCCAGCAGCCAAGTGCCCGGTGGTGCGCAGTATTTT. Its protein is CASSQVPGGAQYF.

This clonotype was counted a few times. This chain links TRBV5-1 with TRBJ2-7; TRBD2 aligns across 9 bases. The CDR3 has 16 residues. With 1 base clipped from V and 2 bases from J, the junction kept 7 bases outside the gene matches. Germline V gives CDR1 SGHRS, CDR2 YFSETQ. CDR3 loop: CASSLSFSGGTYEQYF. CDR3 DNA: TGCGCCAGCAGCTTGTCTTTTAGCGGGGGCACCTACGAGCAGTACTTC.

The chain joins TRBV3-1 to TRBJ1-6; 9 nucleotides agree with TRBD1. The germline V gene has CDR1 LGHDT and CDR2 YNNKEL (reference sequence). This CDR3 has 14 residues. V lost 4 bases, J lost 10 bases, and 5 bases stayed unmatched. The CDR3 loop reads CASSPWTGASPLHF. The CDR3 bases are TGTGCCAGCAGCCCCTGGACAGGGGCCTCACCCCTCCACTTT.

The chain carries TRBV19 and TRBJ2-7; no clear D gene. V lost 3 bases and J 0 bases, leaving 9 bases between the germline ends. The CDR3 contains 14 residues. Germline V gene sequence: CDR1 LNHDA, CDR2 SQIVND (reference sequence). The CDR3 loop reads CASSIRPSSYEQYF. As DNA, the CDR3 is TGTGCCAGTAGTATCCGGCCATCCTCCTACGAGCAGTACTTC.